This entry describes one T cell receptor beta chain. This sample was included in a study of control samples from healthy donors and cancer patients. Here immunoSEQ multiplex PCR was the method, and the copy in TCRdb shows in-frame clones only, minus some. The sample consists of 400,000 to 450,000 clones, 75% to 95% of them appearing once. With V trimmed by 7 bases and J by 5 bases, 11 bases remained unmatched. The V gene's germline CDR1 is GTSNPN and CDR2 SVGIG (reference sequence). This CDR3 has 15 residues. The rearrangement joins TRBV30 to TRBJ2-3, with 11 positions matching TRBD2. The TCR comes from a man aged 35-49 years with head and neck cancer. Source material: PBMCs. CDR3 coding DNA: TGTGCCTCCCGGCGGACTAGCGGGCTCGGAGATACGCAGTATTTT. It specifies CASRRTSGLGDTQYF. The full variable domain, in which reference TRBV30 and TRBJ2-3 provide the parts outside the CDR3, is SQTIHQWPATLVQPVGSPLSLECTVEGTSNPNLYWYRQAAGRGLQLLFYSVGIGQISSEVPQNLSASRPQDRQFILSSKKLLLSDSGFYLCASRRTSGLGDTQYFGPGTRLTVL.